This TCR beta chain was found in a study of tumor-infiltrating lymphocytes in localized non-small cell lung cancer. Assay used: immunoSEQ multiplex PCR; TCRdb lists only in-frame clones, some missing. Of more than 10,000 clones in the sample, approximately 83% are singletons; the top ten hold 3% to 4%. The CDR3 has 19 residues. Germline CDR1 reads SNHLY; CDR2 reads FYNNEI. Trimming took 6 bases from V and 5 from J; bases not matched to a gene: 21. Sequencing input: uninvolved lung tissue not adjacent to the tumor. This TCR derives from a human donor with non-small cell lung cancer. J is TRBJ1-4 and V is TRBV2; 7 bases align to TRBD1. In nucleotides, the CDR3 is TGTGCCAGCAGCCGGGACAGACTCATCGGGTCCGAAGGAAATGAAAAACTGTTTTTT. Translated, it gives CASSRDRLIGSEGNEKLFF.